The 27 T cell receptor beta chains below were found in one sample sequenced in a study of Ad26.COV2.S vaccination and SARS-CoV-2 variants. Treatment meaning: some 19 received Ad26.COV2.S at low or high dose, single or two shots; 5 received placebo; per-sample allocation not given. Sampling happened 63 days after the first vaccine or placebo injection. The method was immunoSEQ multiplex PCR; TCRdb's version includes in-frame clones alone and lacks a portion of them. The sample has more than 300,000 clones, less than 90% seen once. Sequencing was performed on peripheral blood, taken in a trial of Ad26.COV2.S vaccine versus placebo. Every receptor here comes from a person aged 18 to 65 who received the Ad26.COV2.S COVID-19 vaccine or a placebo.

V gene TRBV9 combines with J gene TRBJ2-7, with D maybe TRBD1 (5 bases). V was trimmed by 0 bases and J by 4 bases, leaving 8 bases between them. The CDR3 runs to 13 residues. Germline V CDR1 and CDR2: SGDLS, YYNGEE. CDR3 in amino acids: CASSVGQMYEQYF. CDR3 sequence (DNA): TGTGCCAGCAGCGTAGGACAGATGTACGAGCAGTACTTC.

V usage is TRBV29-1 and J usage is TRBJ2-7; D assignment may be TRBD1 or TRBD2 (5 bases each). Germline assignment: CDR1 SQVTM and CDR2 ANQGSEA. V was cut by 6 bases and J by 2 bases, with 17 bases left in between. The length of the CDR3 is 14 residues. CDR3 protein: CSVATGVGAYEQYF. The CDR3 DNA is TGCAGCGTAGCCACCGGGGTAGGGGCCTACGAGCAGTACTTC.

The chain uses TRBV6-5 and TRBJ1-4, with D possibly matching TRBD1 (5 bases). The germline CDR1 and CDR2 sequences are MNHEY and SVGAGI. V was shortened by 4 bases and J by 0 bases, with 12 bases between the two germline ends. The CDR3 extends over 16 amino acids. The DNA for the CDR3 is TGTGCCAGCAGTTCGACAGCATTTGCAACTAATGAAAAACTGTTTTTT. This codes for CASSSTAFATNEKLFF.

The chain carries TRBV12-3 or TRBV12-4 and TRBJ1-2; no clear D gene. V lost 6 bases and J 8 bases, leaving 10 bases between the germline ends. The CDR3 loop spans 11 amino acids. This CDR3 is CASRPSMGYTF. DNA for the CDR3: TGTGCCAGCAGGCCCTCGATGGGCTACACCTTC.

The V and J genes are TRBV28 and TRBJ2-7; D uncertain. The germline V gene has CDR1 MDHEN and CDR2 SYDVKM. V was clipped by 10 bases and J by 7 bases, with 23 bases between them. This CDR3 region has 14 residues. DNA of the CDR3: TGTGCCACCCTACCTGGTGGGTCCTCGAGGGAGCAGTACTTC. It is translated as CATLPGGSSREQYF.

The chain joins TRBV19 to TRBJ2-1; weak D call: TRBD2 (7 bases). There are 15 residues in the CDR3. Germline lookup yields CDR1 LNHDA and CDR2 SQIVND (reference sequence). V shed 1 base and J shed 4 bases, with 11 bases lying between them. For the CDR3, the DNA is TGTGCCAGTAGTATAGGGGGGGGACAATACAATGAGCAGTTCTTC. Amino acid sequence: CASSIGGGQYNEQFF.

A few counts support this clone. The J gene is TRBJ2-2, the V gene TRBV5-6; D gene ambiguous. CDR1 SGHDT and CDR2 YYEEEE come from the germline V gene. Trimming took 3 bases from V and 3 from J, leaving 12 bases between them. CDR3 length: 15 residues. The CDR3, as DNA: TGTGCCAGCAGCTGGCTCGCAAGGGACACCGGGGAGCTGTTTTTT. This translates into CASSWLARDTGELFF. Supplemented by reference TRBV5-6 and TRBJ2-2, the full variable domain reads DAGVTQSPTHLIKTRGQQVTLRCSPKSGHDTVSWYQQALGQGPQFIFQYYEEEERQRGNFPDRFSGHQFPNYSSELNVNALLLGDSALYLCASSWLARDTGELFFGEGSRLTVL.

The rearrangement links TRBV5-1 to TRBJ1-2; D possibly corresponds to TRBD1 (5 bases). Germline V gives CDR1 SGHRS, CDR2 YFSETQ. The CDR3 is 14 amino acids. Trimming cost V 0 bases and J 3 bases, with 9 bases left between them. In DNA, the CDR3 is TGCGCCAGCAGCTTGGGGGACGCAGACTATGGCTACACCTTC. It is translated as CASSLGDADYGYTF.

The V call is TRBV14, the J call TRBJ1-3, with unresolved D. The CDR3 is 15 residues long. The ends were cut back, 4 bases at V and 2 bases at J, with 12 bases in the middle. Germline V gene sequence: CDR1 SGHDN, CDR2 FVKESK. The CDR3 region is CASSPLTSPGNTIYF. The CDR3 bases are TGTGCCAGCAGCCCTTTGACCTCTCCTGGAAACACCATATATTTT.

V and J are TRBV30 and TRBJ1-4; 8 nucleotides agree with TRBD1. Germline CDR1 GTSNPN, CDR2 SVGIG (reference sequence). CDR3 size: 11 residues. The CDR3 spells CGGQVNEKLFF. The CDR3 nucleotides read TGTGGGGGACAGGTTAATGAAAAACTGTTTTTT.

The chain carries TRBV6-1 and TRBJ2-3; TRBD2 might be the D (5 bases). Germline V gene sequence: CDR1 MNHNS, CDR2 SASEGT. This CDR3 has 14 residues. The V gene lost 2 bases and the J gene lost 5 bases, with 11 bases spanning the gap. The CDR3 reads CASSERGDVDTQYF. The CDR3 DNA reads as TGTGCCAGCAGTGAACGGGGAGACGTAGATACGCAGTATTTT.

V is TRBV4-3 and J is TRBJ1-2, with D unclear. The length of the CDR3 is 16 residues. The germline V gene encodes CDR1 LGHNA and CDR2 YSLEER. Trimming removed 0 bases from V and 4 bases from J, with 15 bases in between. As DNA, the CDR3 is TGCGCCAGCAGCCAAGACCCCGCGTCAGGAACCTATGGCTACACCTTC. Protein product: CASSQDPASGTYGYTF.

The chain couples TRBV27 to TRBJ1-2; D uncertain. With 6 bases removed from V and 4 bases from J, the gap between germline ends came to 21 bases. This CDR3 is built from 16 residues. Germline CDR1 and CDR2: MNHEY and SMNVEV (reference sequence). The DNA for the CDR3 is TGTGCCAGCAGCCTTACCCCCGGACTGGCGTCCTATGGCTACACCTTC. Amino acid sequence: CASSLTPGLASYGYTF.

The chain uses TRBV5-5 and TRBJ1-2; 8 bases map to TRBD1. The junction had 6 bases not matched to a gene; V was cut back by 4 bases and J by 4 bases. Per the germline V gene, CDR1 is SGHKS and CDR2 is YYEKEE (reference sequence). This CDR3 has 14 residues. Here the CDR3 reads CASSTAGTGYGYTF. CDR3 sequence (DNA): TGTGCCAGCAGCACCGCCGGGACAGGCTATGGCTACACCTTC.

CDR3 sequence (DNA): TGTGCCAGCAGTCTTACAGGGATGGCCCTCCACTTT. It is translated as CASSLTGMALHF. V usage is TRBV7-2 and J usage is TRBJ1-6; D perhaps matches TRBD1 (6 bases). The CDR3 length is 12 residues. Trimming stripped 6 bases from V and 14 bases from J, with 14 bases between. Germline assignment: CDR1 SGHTA and CDR2 FQGNSA.

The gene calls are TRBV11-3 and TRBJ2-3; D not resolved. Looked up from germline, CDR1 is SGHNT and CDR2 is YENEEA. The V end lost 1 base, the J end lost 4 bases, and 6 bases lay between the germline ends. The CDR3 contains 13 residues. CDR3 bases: TGTGCCAGCAGCTTAGGTCCGGCAGATACGCAGTATTTT. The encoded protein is CASSLGPADTQYF.

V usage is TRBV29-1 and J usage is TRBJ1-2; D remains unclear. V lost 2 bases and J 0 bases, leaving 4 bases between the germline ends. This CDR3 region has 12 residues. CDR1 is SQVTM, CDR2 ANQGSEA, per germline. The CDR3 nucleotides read TGCAGCGTTGAAAATTCTAACTATGGCTACACCTTC. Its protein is CSVENSNYGYTF.

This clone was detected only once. The CDR3 spells CAISEGEGGSQPQHF. The CDR3 region has the DNA TGTGCCATCAGTGAGGGCGAGGGGGGCAGTCAGCCCCAGCATTTT. The rearrangement joins TRBV10-3 to TRBJ1-5; D is possibly TRBD1 (6 bases). The CDR3 has 15 amino acids. V was clipped by 2 bases and J by 6 bases, with 14 bases between them. Germline V lookup: CDR1 ENHRY, CDR2 SYGVKD.

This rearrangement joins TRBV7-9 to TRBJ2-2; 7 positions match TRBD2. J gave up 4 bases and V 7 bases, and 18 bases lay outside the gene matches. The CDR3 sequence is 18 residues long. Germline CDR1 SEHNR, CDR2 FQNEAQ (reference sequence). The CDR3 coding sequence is TGTGCCAGCATACCTCAAGCGGGGAAGGGCTACCTCACCGGGGAGCTGTTTTTT. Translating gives CASIPQAGKGYLTGELFF.

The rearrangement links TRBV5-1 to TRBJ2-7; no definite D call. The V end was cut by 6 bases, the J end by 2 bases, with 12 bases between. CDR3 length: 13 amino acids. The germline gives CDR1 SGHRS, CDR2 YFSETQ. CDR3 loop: CASTDTRAYEQYF. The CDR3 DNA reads TGCGCCAGCACCGACACCCGGGCCTACGAGCAGTACTTC.

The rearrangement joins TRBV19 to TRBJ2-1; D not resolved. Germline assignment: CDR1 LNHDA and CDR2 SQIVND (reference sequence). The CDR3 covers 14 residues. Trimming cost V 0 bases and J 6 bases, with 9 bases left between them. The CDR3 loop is CASSIEGLGNEQFF. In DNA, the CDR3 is TGTGCCAGTAGTATAGAGGGATTAGGCAATGAGCAGTTCTTC.

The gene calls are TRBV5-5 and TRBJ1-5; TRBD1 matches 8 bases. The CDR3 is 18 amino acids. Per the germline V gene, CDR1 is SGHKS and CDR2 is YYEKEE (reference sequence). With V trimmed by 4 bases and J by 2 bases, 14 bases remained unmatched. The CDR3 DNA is TGTGCCAGCAGCCTGGACAGGGCCGGATTGGGCGGCAATCAGCCCCAGCATTTT. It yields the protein CASSLDRAGLGGNQPQHF. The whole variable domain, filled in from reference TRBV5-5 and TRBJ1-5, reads DAGVTQSPTHLIKTRGQQVTLRCSPISGHKSVSWYQQVLGQGPQFIFQYYEKEERGRGNFPDRFSARQFPNYSSELNVNALLLGDSALYLCASSLDRAGLGGNQPQHFGDGTRLSIL.

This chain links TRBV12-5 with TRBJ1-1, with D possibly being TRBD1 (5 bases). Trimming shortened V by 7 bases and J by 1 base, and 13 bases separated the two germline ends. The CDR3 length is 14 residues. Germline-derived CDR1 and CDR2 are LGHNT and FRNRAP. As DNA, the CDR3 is TGTGCTAGTGCTCCGACCGGGGGGAACACTGAAGCTTTCTTT. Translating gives CASAPTGGNTEAFF.

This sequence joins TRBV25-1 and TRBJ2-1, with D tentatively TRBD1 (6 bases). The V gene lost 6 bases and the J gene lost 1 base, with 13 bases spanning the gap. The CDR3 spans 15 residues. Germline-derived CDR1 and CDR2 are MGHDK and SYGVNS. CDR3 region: CASRGAGESYNEQFF. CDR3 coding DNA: TGTGCCAGCAGGGGGGCCGGAGAGTCCTACAATGAGCAGTTCTTC.

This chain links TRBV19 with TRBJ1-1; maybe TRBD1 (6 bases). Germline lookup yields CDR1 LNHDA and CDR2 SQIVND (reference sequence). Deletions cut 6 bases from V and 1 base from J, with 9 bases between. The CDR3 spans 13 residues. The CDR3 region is CASSGQPNTEAFF. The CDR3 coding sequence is TGTGCCAGTAGCGGACAGCCGAACACTGAAGCTTTCTTT.

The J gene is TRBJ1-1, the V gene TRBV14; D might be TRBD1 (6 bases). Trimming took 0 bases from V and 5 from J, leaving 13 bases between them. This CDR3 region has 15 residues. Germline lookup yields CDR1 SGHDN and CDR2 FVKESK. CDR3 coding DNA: TGTGCCAGCAGCCAAGACCCTAAAGGGGGGACTGAAGCTTTCTTT. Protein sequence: CASSQDPKGGTEAFF.

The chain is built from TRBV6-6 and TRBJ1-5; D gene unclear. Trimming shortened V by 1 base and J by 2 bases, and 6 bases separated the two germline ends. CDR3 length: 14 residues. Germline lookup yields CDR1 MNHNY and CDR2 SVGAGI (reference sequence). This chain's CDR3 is CASSYYPGNQPQHF. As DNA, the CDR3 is TGTGCCAGCAGTTACTATCCGGGCAATCAGCCCCAGCATTTT.